The 18 T cell receptor beta chains reported below all come from one sample, sequenced in a study of shared clonotypes between healthy human individuals. The table came from immunoSEQ multiplex PCR; TCRdb's copy has only in-frame clones and leaves some out. The sample consists of 2 million to 2.5 million clones, 90% to 96% of them appearing once. The specimen sequenced was naive CD4+ T cells sorted from blood. Documented subset: CD45RA+ positively selected. The receptors come from a man aged 18 to 35 in good health.

This chain uses TRBV30 with TRBJ2-7; 9 nucleotides align to TRBD1. The CDR3 length is 12 residues. After removal of 7 bases from V and 6 bases from J, the junction contained 7 bases not matched to a gene. CDR1 GTSNPN and CDR2 SVGIG come from the germline V gene (reference sequence). The CDR3 here is CASGQGRGEQYF. The CDR3 nucleotides read TGTGCCTCGGGACAGGGTCGTGGCGAGCAGTACTTC.

The gene calls are TRBV7-8 and TRBJ1-4, with TRBD1 matching over 8 bases. Looked up from germline, CDR1 is SGHVS and CDR2 is FQNEAQ. After removal of 5 bases from V and 6 bases from J, the junction contained 8 bases not matched to a gene. There are 15 residues in the CDR3. In DNA, the CDR3 is TGTGCCAGCAGCCAACCAGGGGGCAGGGATGAAAAACTGTTTTTT. Protein sequence: CASSQPGGRDEKLFF.

The J gene is TRBJ1-2, the V gene TRBV9, with D perhaps matching TRBD1 (5 bases). CDR1 SGDLS and CDR2 YYNGEE come from the germline V gene. Trimming cost V 4 bases and J 4 bases, with 20 bases left between them. The CDR3 runs to 16 residues. This chain's CDR3 is CASSSQTGVRGYGYTF. CDR3 sequence (DNA): TGTGCCAGCAGCTCCCAGACCGGGGTTAGGGGCTATGGCTACACCTTC.

This clone came up a few times. The rearrangement uses TRBV6-5 and TRBJ1-6, with TRBD1 matching 7 bases. V dropped 4 bases and J dropped 7; count of bases not matched to a gene: 7. CDR3 length equals 15 residues. The germline CDR1 and CDR2 sequences are MNHEY and SVGAGI. This CDR3 is CASSWTGGGNSPLHF. CDR3 sequence (DNA): TGTGCCAGCAGTTGGACAGGAGGGGGAAATTCACCCCTCCACTTT.

As to this clone: Other DNA sequences in this specimen translate into the identical CDR3. This rearrangement joins TRBV6-6 to TRBJ1-2, with D possibly matching TRBD1 (5 bases). Germline CDR1 MNHNY, CDR2 SVGAGI (reference sequence). The CDR3 sequence is 13 residues long. The V and J ends lost 2 bases and 5 bases respectively, with 9 bases between them. The CDR3 DNA is TGTGCCAGCAGTTACGGAGGGGATTATGGCTACACCTTC. Protein: CASSYGGDYGYTF.

The genes are TRBV10-3 and TRBJ2-5; 13 bases agree with TRBD2. The CDR3 spans 17 residues. Per the germline V gene, CDR1 is ENHRY and CDR2 is SYGVKD. With V trimmed by 4 bases and J by 3 bases, 8 bases remained unmatched. CDR3 nucleotide sequence: TGTGCCATCAGTGCTAGGGGACTAGCGGGACCTGAAGAGACCCAGTACTTC. Protein sequence: CAISARGLAGPEETQYF.

The chain joins TRBV10-1 to TRBJ1-1, with 9 bases that match TRBD1. Per germline, CDR1 WNHNN and CDR2 SYGVQD (reference sequence). J lost 6 bases, V lost 8 bases, and 10 bases had no gene match. The CDR3 is made up of 14 amino acids. CDR3 loop: CASGVSRQGAEAFF. The CDR3 DNA follows: TGCGCCAGCGGCGTCTCCAGACAGGGGGCTGAAGCTTTCTTT.

The chain links TRBV9 to TRBJ1-2; 9 nucleotides match TRBD1. Germline loops: CDR1 SGDLS, CDR2 YYNGEE. V trimming: 0 bases; J trimming: 4 bases; junction bases outside the gene matches: 1. There are 14 residues in the CDR3. This chain's CDR3 is CASSVGDRAYGYTF. The CDR3, as DNA: TGTGCCAGCAGCGTAGGGGACAGGGCCTATGGCTACACCTTC.

The V call is TRBV4-1, the J call TRBJ2-4; the D call may be TRBD1 or TRBD2 (5 bases each). The CDR3 is 16 amino acids. The V and J ends lost 4 bases and 9 bases respectively, with 22 bases between them. Germline loops: CDR1 MGHRA, CDR2 YSYEKL. The CDR3 coding sequence is TGCGCCAGCAGCCGCCTGCTTTTGGGGTCGAGGGGCATTCAGTACTTC. As protein: CASSRLLLGSRGIQYF.

The CDR3 coding sequence is TGTGCCAGCAGCGTAAGTTTTAGGTGGGGCTACACCTTC. This gives the protein CASSVSFRWGYTF. V gene TRBV9 combines with J gene TRBJ1-2, with D unresolved. Trimming pared 1 base from V and 8 bases from J, leaving 12 bases between. This CDR3 has 13 residues. The V gene's germline CDR1 is SGDLS and CDR2 YYNGEE.

V and J are TRBV7-2 and TRBJ1-1; D perhaps matches TRBD1 (6 bases). With 4 bases removed from V and 4 bases from J, the gap between germline ends came to 13 bases. Germline loops: CDR1 SGHTA, CDR2 FQGNSA. The CDR3 is made up of 14 amino acids. Written as DNA, the CDR3 is TGTGCCAGCAGCTCTTATCAGGGGTCCACTGAAGCTTTCTTT. This translates into CASSSYQGSTEAFF.

A note on this clone: This specimen includes other DNA sequences encoding the same CDR3. This chain links TRBV18 with TRBJ1-2; D uncertain. CDR1 and CDR2 from the germline V gene are KGHSH and LQKENI. This CDR3 comprises 13 residues. Deletions cut 3 bases from V and 4 bases from J, with 9 bases between. The CDR3 DNA is TGTGCCAGCTCACCGGGGTCCGCCTATGGCTACACCTTC. As protein: CASSPGSAYGYTF.

With respect to this clone: At the DNA level, this CDR3 is encoded by other sequences in the same sample as well. The V call is TRBV18, the J call TRBJ1-5; D unclear. This CDR3 is built from 13 residues. CDR1 is KGHSH, CDR2 LQKENI, per germline. V was trimmed by 3 bases and J by 4 bases, leaving 7 bases between them. The CDR3: CASSPAENQPQHF. The CDR3 bases are TGTGCCAGCTCACCGGCAGAGAATCAGCCCCAGCATTTT.

The gene calls are TRBV28 and TRBJ2-2, with 8 bases lining up with TRBD1. Germline V lookup: CDR1 MDHEN, CDR2 SYDVKM. V lost 6 bases to trimming and J lost 2 bases; unmatched junction nucleotides: 14. The CDR3 totals 18 residues. CDR3 loop: CASSCLLRTGCNTGELFF. DNA of the CDR3: TGTGCCAGCAGCTGCCTTCTCAGGACAGGGTGTAACACCGGGGAGCTGTTTTTT.

This clone occurred once. The chain is built from TRBV2 and TRBJ2-5, with 9 bases that match TRBD2. Germline trimming cut 3 bases from V and 1 base from J; bases unmatched to any gene: 6. The CDR3 covers 16 residues. Germline V gene lookup returns CDR1 SNHLY and CDR2 FYNNEI. This CDR3 is CASSDLLAGPQETQYF. CDR3 coding DNA: TGTGCCAGCAGTGATCTTCTAGCGGGACCCCAAGAGACCCAGTACTTC.

The rearrangement joins TRBV6-5 to TRBJ2-5, with 9 bases lining up with TRBD1. There are 13 residues in the CDR3. Germline CDR1 and CDR2: MNHEY and SVGAGI. The V and J ends lost 6 bases and 5 bases, in that order; junction bases with no gene match: 4. The CDR3 region has the DNA TGTGCCAGCAGCTGGACAGGGGATGAGACCCAGTACTTC. Translation: CASSWTGDETQYF.

This chain joins TRBV11-3 and TRBJ2-7, with TRBD2 matching over 12 bases. This CDR3 is built from 15 residues. V was pared by 4 bases and J by 6 bases, with 7 bases of the junction left unmatched. CDR1 is SGHNT and CDR2 is YENEEA in the germline V gene. The CDR3 loop reads CASSSLAGGPGEQYF. The CDR3 DNA is TGTGCCAGCAGCTCGCTAGCGGGAGGGCCCGGCGAGCAGTACTTC.

This chain connects TRBV18 to TRBJ1-1; TRBD1 matches 8 bases. Germline CDR1 is KGHSH and CDR2 is LQKENI. This CDR3 is built from 13 residues. J lost 1 base, V lost 6 bases, and 1 base had no gene match. Here the CDR3 DNA reads TGTGCCAGCTCGGACAGGGCGAACACTGAAGCTTTCTTT. Protein sequence: CASSDRANTEAFF. Full variable domain (rest looked up from reference TRBV18 and TRBJ1-1): NAGVMQNPRHLVRRRGQEARLRCSPMKGHSHVYWYRQLPEEGLKFMVYLQKENIIDESGMPKERFSAEFPKEGPSILRIQQVVRGDSAAYFCASSDRANTEAFFGQGTRLTVV.